The rows below give T cell receptor beta chains drawn from one sample of a study of cytotoxic CD8 clonotypes in ibrutinib-treated CLL. Produced via immunoSEQ multiplex PCR; TCRdb's table is partial and in-frame only. This sample has more than 110,000 clones, with around 80% found just once. The source material was PBMCs, sampled after 36 months of ibrutinib treatment. These receptors all come from a human donor with chronic lymphocytic leukemia. CDR3s include the opening cysteine and the closing phenylalanine or tryptophan. The D gene is left open where the match is weak. Clone size is given for some rows only: seen once, a few or many times, or a class if the clone is expanded.

V gene	D gene	clone size	J gene	CDR3 protein	CDR3 DNA
TRBV7-9	TRBD2	once	TRBJ2-3	CASSSSSGGVTDTQYF	TGTGCCAGCAGCTCGTCTAGCGGGGGGGTCACAGATACGCAGTATTTT
TRBV9	TRBD1	NA	TRBJ2-1	CASSLGPGQGANEQFF	TGTGCCAGCAGCCTCGGTCCGGGACAGGGGGCCAATGAGCAGTTCTTC
TRBV6-5	NA	NA	TRBJ2-3	CASSSRVGYTDTQYF	TGTGCCAGCAGCTCCAGGGTAGGGTACACAGATACGCAGTATTTT
TRBV5-1	NA	NA	TRBJ2-7	CASSTLGVEQYF	TGCGCCAGCAGCACCCTCGGCGTCGAGCAGTACTTC
TRBV2	NA	NA	TRBJ1-5	CARSAAGGSNQPQHF	TGTGCCCGCAGTGCAGCCGGAGGTAGCAATCAGCCCCAGCATTTT
TRBV11-2	TRBD1	NA	TRBJ1-2	CASSLTPGQIYGYTF	TGTGCCAGCAGCTTAACTCCGGGACAGATTTATGGCTACACCTTC
TRBV5-1	TRBD1	NA	TRBJ1-3	CASSLDRQGGGNTIYF	TGCGCCAGCAGCTTGGACAGACAGGGAGGCGGAAACACCATATATTTT
TRBV5-1	NA	NA	TRBJ2-7	CASSLQVGMNEQYF	TGCGCCAGCAGCTTGCAGGTGGGGATGAACGAGCAGTACTTC
TRBV5-1	NA	NA	TRBJ1-2	CASSLYTEEGGYTF	TGCGCCAGCAGCTTGTACACGGAAGAGGGTGGCTACACCTTC
TRBV2	TRBD1	few	TRBJ2-7	CASSGQGALYEQYF	TGTGCCAGCAGCGGACAGGGGGCGCTCTACGAGCAGTACTTC
TRBV5-1	TRBD1	NA	TRBJ1-2	CASSFIGTAYGYTF	TGCGCCAGCAGCTTCATCGGGACAGCCTATGGCTACACCTTC
TRBV5-1	TRBD1	NA	TRBJ2-4	CASSWGQGIGNIQYF	TGCGCCAGCAGCTGGGGACAGGGGATTGGGAACATTCAGTACTTC
TRBV5-6	NA	NA	TRBJ2-5	CASSLLAGETQYF	TGTGCCAGCAGCTTGTTGGCGGGAGAGACCCAGTACTTC
TRBV7-2	TRBD1	NA	TRBJ1-2	CASSIGTGAGYTF	TGTGCCAGCAGCATCGGGACAGGGGCTGGCTACACCTTC
TRBV18	TRBD1	NA	TRBJ1-2	CASSRGQGEGGYTF	TGTGCCAGCTCCCGGGGACAGGGGGAAGGTGGCTACACCTTC
TRBV7-2	NA	NA	TRBJ2-5	CASSLGGSLYF	TGTGCCAGCAGCTTAGGCGGATCTCTTTACTTC
TRBV6-5	NA	NA	TRBJ1-3	CASRQGFSGNTIYF	TGTGCCAGCAGACAGGGTTTTTCTGGAAACACCATATATTTT
TRBV2	NA	NA	TRBJ2-5	CASSEGWGQETQYF	TGTGCCAGCAGTGAAGGGTGGGGGCAAGAGACCCAGTACTTC
TRBV27	NA	NA	TRBJ2-7	CASSQVSSSYEQYF	TGTGCCAGCAGTCAAGTTTCGAGCTCCTACGAGCAGTACTTC
TRBV5-1	NA	NA	TRBJ2-3	CASSALTADGTDTQYF	TGCGCCAGCAGCGCTTTAACAGCCGACGGCACAGATACGCAGTATTTT
TRBV6-1	NA	NA	TRBJ1-3	CASRWGVFSGNTIYF	TGTGCCAGCAGGTGGGGGGTTTTCTCTGGAAACACCATATATTTT
TRBV7-9	NA	NA	TRBJ1-4	CASSLELWAVRNEKLFF	TGTGCCAGCAGCTTAGAGTTATGGGCTGTAAGGAATGAAAAACTGTTTTTT
TRBV13	NA	NA	TRBJ1-4	CASSLGRTDIPAGEKLFF	TGTGCCAGCAGCTTAGGCCGTACAGACATCCCAGCGGGTGAAAAACTGTTTTTT
TRBV18	NA	NA	TRBJ1-4	CASSRLLSATNEKLFF	TGTGCCAGCTCCCGGCTCCTGTCGGCAACTAATGAAAAACTGTTTTTT
TRBV7-9	NA	NA	TRBJ1-2	CASSLQQIRDIRGYGYTF	TGTGCCAGCAGCTTACAACAAATCCGGGACATTCGCGGCTATGGCTACACCTTC
TRBV19	TRBD1	NA	TRBJ2-7	CASSIGDRGQNEQYF	TGTGCCAGTAGTATAGGGGACAGGGGGCAGAACGAGCAGTACTTC
TRBV19	NA	NA	TRBJ1-1	CAGPGNRENTEAFF	TGTGCCGGCCCTGGGAACAGAGAGAACACTGAAGCTTTCTTT